The rows below give T cell receptor beta chains drawn from one sample of a study of blood T cells in healthy people across ages. Each CDR3 protein gets one entry after TCRdb re-called the 5' RACE reads with MiXCR. This sample carries some 900,000 distinct CDR3 sequences, around 49% of them seen once, and the ten largest clones take about an eighth. Sequenced input: blood. The receptors stem from a man aged 25 to 40 in good health. Both conserved end residues are trimmed from each CDR3.

j_gene | v_gene | len | CDR3aa
TRBJ1-5 | TRBV21-1 | 14 | ASSRDSFTSNQPQH
TRBJ1-1 | TRBV27 | 13 | ASSYGGIVGTEAF
TRBJ2-7 | TRBV10-3 | 13 | AISSGAQETYEQY
TRBJ2-5 | TRBV12-3/TRBV12-4 | 13 | ASSTIGQGGETQY
TRBJ2-2 | TRBV29-1 | 13 | SVEVASANTGELF
TRBJ1-4 | TRBV5-1 | 13 | ASTRTDSLNEKLF
- | TRBV10-2 | 13 | ASSDLTVGFYEQY
TRBJ2-7 | TRBV25-1 | 12 | ASSESGGPYEQY
TRBJ1-1 | TRBV20-1 | 10 | SARDLSSKAF
TRBJ2-7 | TRBV7-2 | 14 | ASSPGGGISTYEQY
TRBJ1-1 | TRBV27 | 11 | ASSLLESPEAF
TRBJ1-1 | TRBV7-2 | 12 | ASSRGLSQGEAF
TRBJ2-1 | TRBV29-1 | 12 | SLLGLAGTNEQF
TRBJ1-5 | TRBV3-1 | 13 | ASSQGWGSNQPQH
TRBJ2-1 | TRBV7-2 | 14 | ASSSVAGGRVNEQF
TRBJ1-4 | TRBV4-2 | 13 | ASSRQTGANEKLF
TRBJ1-5 | TRBV9 | 12 | ASSVEGAGHPQH
TRBJ1-2 | TRBV12-3/TRBV12-4 | 10 | ASSLQVYGYT
TRBJ2-3 | TRBV5-1 | 16 | ASGNPRYRTGGTDTQY
TRBJ2-7 | TRBV5-1 | 13 | ASSLPGGSSYEQY
- | TRBV6-2/TRBV6-3 | 19 | ASSYCGVYRVSEPPNYEQY
TRBJ2-1 | TRBV20-1 | 14 | SANGLAGDSYNEQF
TRBJ1-5 | TRBV4-1 | 13 | ASSPGPGGDQPQH
TRBJ2-3 | TRBV4-3 | 15 | ASSPNRTSGGTDTQY
TRBJ2-3 | TRBV7-3 | 14 | ASSSRLAGNQDTQY
TRBJ2-1 | TRBV7-2 | 14 | ASSSQGGLAVGEQF
TRBJ2-7 | TRBV24-1 | 11 | ATSDRRGYEQY
TRBJ1-1 | TRBV5-1 | 12 | ASSRDGLVAEAF
TRBJ2-3 | TRBV5-1 | 12 | ASSLVAATDTQY
TRBJ2-1 | TRBV25-1 | 16 | ASSGAGMTSGANNEQF
TRBJ2-3 | TRBV6-5 | 11 | ASSTPSADTQY
TRBJ1-4 | TRBV6-1 | 14 | ASSEFAPVFDEKLF
TRBJ1-1 | TRBV2 | 10 | ASSGWGTEAF
- | TRBV11-3 | 11 | ASSDDRENEQY
- | TRBV4-1 | 12 | ASSHPGSYNEQY
TRBJ2-4 | TRBV28 | 12 | ASLDSSAKNIQY
TRBJ2-1 | TRBV28 | 12 | ASSSPGDCNEQF
TRBJ2-4 | TRBV7-2 | 18 | ASSHQIRDSFSLAKNIQY
TRBJ2-1 | TRBV12-3/TRBV12-4 | 13 | ASSPSGDTYNEQF
TRBJ2-5 | TRBV29-1 | 11 | SSRRDIQETQY
TRBJ2-1 | TRBV12-3/TRBV12-4 | 12 | TSKRGVSSDEQF
TRBJ2-1 | TRBV30 | 9 | AWSVRGEQF
TRBJ1-6 | TRBV2 | 11 | ASVQESGGAAH
- | TRBV6-5 | 11 | ASRTQGRETQY
TRBJ2-2 | TRBV7-8 | 11 | ASSARGTGELF
TRBJ2-7 | TRBV29-1 | 10 | SVVAESYEQY
TRBJ2-5 | TRBV20-1 | 13 | SAADRDIGWETQY
TRBJ2-4 | TRBV7-9 | 12 | ASSPRTRRNIQY
TRBJ2-3 | TRBV29-1 | 13 | SAPSTSGGPDTQY
TRBJ2-3 | TRBV10-3 | 12 | AIRPGQGTDTQY
TRBJ1-4 | TRBV12-3/TRBV12-4 | 14 | ASSPSGRGVGEKLF
TRBJ2-5 | TRBV4-1 | 14 | ASSQLAGGYQETQY
TRBJ2-7 | TRBV29-1 | 12 | SVLPRDRADEQY